This T cell receptor beta chain stems from a study of blood T cell repertoires in COVID-19 (dated by TCRdb to the early 2020s). Study-level background: Samples covering the acute and convalescent phases of COVID-19 were provided by collaborators in the United States, Italy and Spain. Subjects who had been exposed to COVID-19, were actively infected with it, or had recovered from it provided the deeply sampled blood TCRbeta repertoires that made up the dataset. A de-identified subject ID, COVID-19 status, age in years and sex were almost always included in the sample metadata. The prospective study material was composed of cDNA or gDNA derived from T cells, B-cell-depleted T cells, or PBMCs. HLA class I and class II types, where available, came from metadata supplied by the sample provider rather than from assay-based typing. The repertoires were released in a freely available public database intended as a resource for research on the immune response to SARS-CoV-2. Samples were obtained from the ongoing ImmuneRACE study (first 160 participants) and from 1,254 subjects provided by 6 global collaborators.

Points on this clone: It lacks a known antigen. No quality values exist for individual bases; no much larger clone is one base distant.

Summary of the overall study and its limitations: The amount of clinical and demographic metadata varied by source and participant and was provided uncurated.

Each collaborating institution followed its own protocols to collect whole blood in K2EDTA tubes. For TCRbeta analysis, collaborators shipped samples as frozen whole blood, isolated PBMCs, or DNA extracted from either of those sample types. TCRbeta CDR3 regions were amplified from genomic DNA by means of the immunoSEQ Assay, a bias-controlled multiplex PCR. The paper's data handling went like this. Within the assay, amplification of reference gene primers was used to estimate how many nucleated cells each sample contained. To quantify the absolute abundance of each unique TCRbeta CDR3 rearrangement, sequence reads were collapsed and filtered. For each sample, productive Simpson clonality was calculated as the square root of Simpson's diversity index over productive rearrangements. The table comes from immuneACCESS by way of TCRdb, which keeps in-frame sequences with V and J called. Part of the clones is missing from these tables; in studies checked, under half for an unresolved V gene and the rest for unknown reasons. V and J calls and clone size are those listed in that table; D and trimming were worked out from the DNA. A total of about 230,000 clones appear in this sample, around 80% of them only once. About 5.7% of the sample belongs to the ten largest clones.

From the cysteine up to the phenylalanine, the CDR3 has a length of 19 residues. Only the CDR3 DNA is retained, 57 bases long and in frame from the first base. Here V drops 0 bases and J drops 4 bases, and the junction holds 17 bases not matched to any gene. In the germline V gene (reference sequence), CDR1 corresponds to GTSNPN and CDR2 to SVGIG. The sequence joins TRBV30 to TRBJ2-1; TRBD2 matches 8 bases in the middle. This sequence was found in a man older than 75 with acute or convalescent COVID-19. The sample taken for sequencing was peripheral blood. For the CDR3, the sequence is CAWSVLGARGRKKYNEQFF. Read as DNA, the sequence is TGTGCCTGGAGTGTACTAGGGGCTCGCGGGAGGAAAAAGTACAATGAGCAGTTCTTC.